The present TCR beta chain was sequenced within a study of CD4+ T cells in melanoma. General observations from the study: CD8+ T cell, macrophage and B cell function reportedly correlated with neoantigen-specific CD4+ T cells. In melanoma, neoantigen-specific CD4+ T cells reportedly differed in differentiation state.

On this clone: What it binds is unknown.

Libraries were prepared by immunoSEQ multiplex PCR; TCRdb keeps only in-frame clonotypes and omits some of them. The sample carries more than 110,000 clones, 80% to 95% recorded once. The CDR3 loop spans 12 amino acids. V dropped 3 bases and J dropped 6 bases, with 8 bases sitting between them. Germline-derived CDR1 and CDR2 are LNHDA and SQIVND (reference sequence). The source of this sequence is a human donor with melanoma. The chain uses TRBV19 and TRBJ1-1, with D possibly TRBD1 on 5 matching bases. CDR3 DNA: TGTGCCAGTAGTATGGGGGGATCTGAAGCTTTCTTT. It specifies CASSMGGSEAFF.